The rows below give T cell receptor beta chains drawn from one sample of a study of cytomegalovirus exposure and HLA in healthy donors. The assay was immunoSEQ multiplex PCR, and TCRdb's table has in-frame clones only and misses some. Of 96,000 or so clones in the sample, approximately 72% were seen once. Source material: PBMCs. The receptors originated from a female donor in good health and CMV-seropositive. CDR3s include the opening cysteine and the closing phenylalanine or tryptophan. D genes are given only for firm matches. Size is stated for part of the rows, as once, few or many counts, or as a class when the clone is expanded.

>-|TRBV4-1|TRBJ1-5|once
CASSQDPGSKSNQPQHF
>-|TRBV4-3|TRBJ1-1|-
CASSQVGLSEAFF
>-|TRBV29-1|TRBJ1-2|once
CSVGGLLDGYTF
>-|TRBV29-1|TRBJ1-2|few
CSADSQNYGYTF
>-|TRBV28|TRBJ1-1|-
CASSLTSNGVTEAFF
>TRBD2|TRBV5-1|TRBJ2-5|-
CASIPTSWGKETQYF
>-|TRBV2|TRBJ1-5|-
CASSDQGKPNQPQHF
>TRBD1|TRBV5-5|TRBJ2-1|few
CASTPDRGRGNEQFF
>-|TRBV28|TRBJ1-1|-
CASSLYSNMNTEAFF
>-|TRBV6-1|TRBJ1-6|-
CASETGGLNSPLHF
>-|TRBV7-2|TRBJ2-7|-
CASSHSSSYEQYF
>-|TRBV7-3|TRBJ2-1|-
CASSPFEGEQFF
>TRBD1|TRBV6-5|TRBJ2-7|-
CASSYRDRGGYEQYF
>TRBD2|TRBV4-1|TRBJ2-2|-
CASSSRLAENTGELFF
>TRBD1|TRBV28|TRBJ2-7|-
CASRGAGTGTHEQYF
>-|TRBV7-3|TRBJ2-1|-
CASSPTTGYNEQFF
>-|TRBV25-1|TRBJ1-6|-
CASSGHRAIHSPLHF
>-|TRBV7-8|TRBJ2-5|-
CASSLGGLAKETQYF
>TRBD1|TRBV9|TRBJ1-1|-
CASSFGTGGVNTEAFF
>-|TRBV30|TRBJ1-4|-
CAWSDSNEKLFF
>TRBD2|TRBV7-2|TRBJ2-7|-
CASSPGAGGGYEQYF
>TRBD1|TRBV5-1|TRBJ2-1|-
CASSYRGGEYNEQFF
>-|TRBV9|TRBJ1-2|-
CASSVGGRGTYGYTF
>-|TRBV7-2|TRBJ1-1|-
CASTFSQGSGAEAFF
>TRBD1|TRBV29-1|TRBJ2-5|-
CSVETGRTTQYF
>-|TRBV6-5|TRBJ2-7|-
CASSGSGYEQYF
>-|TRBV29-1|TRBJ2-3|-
CSPAVLDAGYTQYF
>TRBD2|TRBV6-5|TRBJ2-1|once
CASSLAGAYNEQFF
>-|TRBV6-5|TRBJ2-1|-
CASSYGTPWSEQFF
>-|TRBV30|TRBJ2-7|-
CAWSRTILSYEQYF
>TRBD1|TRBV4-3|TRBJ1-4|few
CASSYTGGTLEEKLFF
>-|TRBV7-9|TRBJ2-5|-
CASSLGLERGETQYF
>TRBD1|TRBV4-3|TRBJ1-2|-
CASSAETGGARGYTF
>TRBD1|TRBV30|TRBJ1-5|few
CAWSWGGQGALYQPQHF
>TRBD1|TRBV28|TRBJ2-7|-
CASSSPGQGSEQYF
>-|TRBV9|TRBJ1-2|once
CASSPNQKRERGYTF
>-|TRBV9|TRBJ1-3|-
CASSAQGSGNTIYF
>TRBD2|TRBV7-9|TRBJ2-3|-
CASSFGTSGAGGTQYF
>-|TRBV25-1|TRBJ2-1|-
CASSEWKGYYNEQFF
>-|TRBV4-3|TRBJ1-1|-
CASSQEGDRTEAFF
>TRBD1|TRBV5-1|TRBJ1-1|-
CASGTDPNTEAFF
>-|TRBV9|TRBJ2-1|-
CASSVDLRAPIHEQFF
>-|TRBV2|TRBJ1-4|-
CASSPGLYSPLNEKLFF
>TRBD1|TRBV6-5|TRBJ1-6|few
CASRRQGAFWALHF
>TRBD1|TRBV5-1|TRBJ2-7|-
CASRGGQGGEQYF
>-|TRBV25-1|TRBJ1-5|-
CASSRGNQPQHF